This is a list of T cell receptor beta chains from one sample in a study of cytotoxic CD8 clonotypes in ibrutinib-treated CLL. This table comes from immunoSEQ multiplex PCR, and its TCRdb copy is limited to in-frame clones, with some not included. The sample holds 49,000 or so clones, 45% to 55% seen once. The material sequenced was PBMCs, taken after 12 months of ibrutinib treatment. The receptors originated from a human donor with chronic lymphocytic leukemia. The conserved cysteine and the conserved F or W are not part of the CDR3 here. The D gene is left open where the match is weak.

CDR3 protein | V gene | D gene | J gene
SVDANGYT | TRBV29-1 | - | TRBJ1-2
ASSPHQETQY | TRBV7-9 | - | TRBJ2-5
ASRTTVFTDTQY | TRBV6-6 | - | TRBJ2-3
ASSIWDTEAF | TRBV19 | - | TRBJ1-1
ASSRHMDNSGNTIY | TRBV11-1 | - | TRBJ1-3
ASNSPSGSYEQY | TRBV27 | TRBD2 | TRBJ2-7
ASSLPGQGAETQY | TRBV7-8 | TRBD1 | TRBJ2-5
ASSLTDPSNQPQH | TRBV5-1 | - | TRBJ1-5
ATSRDPVEKLF | TRBV15 | - | TRBJ1-4
ASRDQGAVYGYT | TRBV28 | TRBD1 | TRBJ1-2
ASSSETSGSLETQY | TRBV28 | TRBD2 | TRBJ2-5
VSSVASSYEQY | TRBV5-1 | - | TRBJ2-7
ASSSLLMEANYGYT | TRBV11-2 | - | TRBJ1-2
ASSPIMQGVNTEAF | TRBV14 | - | TRBJ1-1
ASSPGPGGANVLT | TRBV5-1 | - | TRBJ2-6
ASSPGTGGRYEQY | TRBV18 | TRBD1 | TRBJ2-7
ASSPSGGYNTGELF | TRBV18 | TRBD1 | TRBJ2-2
ASSPLDREETQY | TRBV18 | TRBD1 | TRBJ2-5
ASSVEQGFLETQY | TRBV9 | TRBD1 | TRBJ2-5
ATLDRADYGYT | TRBV28 | TRBD1 | TRBJ1-2
ASSWLAGAETQY | TRBV7-3 | TRBD2 | TRBJ2-5
ASKPSGTRDTQY | TRBV19 | TRBD2 | TRBJ2-3
ASSRLAEGNEQF | TRBV27 | TRBD2 | TRBJ2-1
ASSHPGPRGTEAF | TRBV4-2 | - | TRBJ1-1
ASSSEPITDTQY | TRBV5-1 | - | TRBJ2-3
ASSLWDSWAEAF | TRBV28 | - | TRBJ1-1
ASSLVSTSGTDTQY | TRBV7-2 | TRBD2 | TRBJ2-3
ASSLAPRGRAQETQY | TRBV7-4 | TRBD2 | TRBJ2-5
SGWPGTGNYGYT | TRBV29-1 | TRBD1 | TRBJ1-2
AISYGGQLANYGYT | TRBV10-3 | - | TRBJ1-2
ASSLTGPANEQF | TRBV11-3 | - | TRBJ2-1
ASSLGTVNEQF | TRBV5-6 | - | TRBJ2-1
AWSKGTGINSPLH | TRBV30 | TRBD1 | TRBJ1-6
ATSTPAAGAHYGYT | TRBV15 | - | TRBJ1-2
ASSLGPWDSNTEAF | TRBV4-1 | - | TRBJ1-1
ASSGPRGPTDTQY | TRBV9 | TRBD1 | TRBJ2-3
ASSLEIRSGEQY | TRBV7-9 | - | TRBJ2-7
ASSPAGSTEAF | TRBV7-9 | - | TRBJ1-1
AWSVWAGGYRQTQY | TRBV30 | TRBD2 | TRBJ2-5
ASTPGRDGSYEQY | TRBV19 | - | TRBJ2-7
ASSYSGLAGVYEQY | TRBV6-6 | TRBD2 | TRBJ2-7
ASSLGVVLDFAYEQY | TRBV7-8 | - | TRBJ2-7
AWSVNLNYGYT | TRBV30 | - | TRBJ1-2
ASSPGLAENEQF | TRBV11-2 | TRBD2 | TRBJ2-1
ASSLARGLRKGGYYEQY | TRBV7-9 | - | TRBJ2-7